This record covers a single T cell receptor (beta chain). The PCR was carried out with 60 Vbeta primers and 13 Jbeta primers. TCRdb's copy holds only in-frame clones and misses some; the assay was immunoSEQ multiplex PCR. The specimen's table records 130,000 to 150,000 clones. This record comes from a study of cytomegalovirus exposure and HLA in healthy donors. From germline, CDR1 is MNHEY and CDR2 SVGAGI. The CDR3 loop spans 15 amino acids. J gave up 7 bases and V 2 bases, and 7 bases lay outside the gene matches. This chain links TRBV6-5 with TRBJ2-7; 11 bases line up with TRBD1. The material sequenced was PBMCs. This receptor was obtained from a male donor in good health and CMV-seronegative. In nucleotides, the CDR3 is TGTGCCAGCAGTTACATCGGACAGGGGGCGGTTGAGCAGTACTTC. This encodes CASSYIGQGAVEQYF.